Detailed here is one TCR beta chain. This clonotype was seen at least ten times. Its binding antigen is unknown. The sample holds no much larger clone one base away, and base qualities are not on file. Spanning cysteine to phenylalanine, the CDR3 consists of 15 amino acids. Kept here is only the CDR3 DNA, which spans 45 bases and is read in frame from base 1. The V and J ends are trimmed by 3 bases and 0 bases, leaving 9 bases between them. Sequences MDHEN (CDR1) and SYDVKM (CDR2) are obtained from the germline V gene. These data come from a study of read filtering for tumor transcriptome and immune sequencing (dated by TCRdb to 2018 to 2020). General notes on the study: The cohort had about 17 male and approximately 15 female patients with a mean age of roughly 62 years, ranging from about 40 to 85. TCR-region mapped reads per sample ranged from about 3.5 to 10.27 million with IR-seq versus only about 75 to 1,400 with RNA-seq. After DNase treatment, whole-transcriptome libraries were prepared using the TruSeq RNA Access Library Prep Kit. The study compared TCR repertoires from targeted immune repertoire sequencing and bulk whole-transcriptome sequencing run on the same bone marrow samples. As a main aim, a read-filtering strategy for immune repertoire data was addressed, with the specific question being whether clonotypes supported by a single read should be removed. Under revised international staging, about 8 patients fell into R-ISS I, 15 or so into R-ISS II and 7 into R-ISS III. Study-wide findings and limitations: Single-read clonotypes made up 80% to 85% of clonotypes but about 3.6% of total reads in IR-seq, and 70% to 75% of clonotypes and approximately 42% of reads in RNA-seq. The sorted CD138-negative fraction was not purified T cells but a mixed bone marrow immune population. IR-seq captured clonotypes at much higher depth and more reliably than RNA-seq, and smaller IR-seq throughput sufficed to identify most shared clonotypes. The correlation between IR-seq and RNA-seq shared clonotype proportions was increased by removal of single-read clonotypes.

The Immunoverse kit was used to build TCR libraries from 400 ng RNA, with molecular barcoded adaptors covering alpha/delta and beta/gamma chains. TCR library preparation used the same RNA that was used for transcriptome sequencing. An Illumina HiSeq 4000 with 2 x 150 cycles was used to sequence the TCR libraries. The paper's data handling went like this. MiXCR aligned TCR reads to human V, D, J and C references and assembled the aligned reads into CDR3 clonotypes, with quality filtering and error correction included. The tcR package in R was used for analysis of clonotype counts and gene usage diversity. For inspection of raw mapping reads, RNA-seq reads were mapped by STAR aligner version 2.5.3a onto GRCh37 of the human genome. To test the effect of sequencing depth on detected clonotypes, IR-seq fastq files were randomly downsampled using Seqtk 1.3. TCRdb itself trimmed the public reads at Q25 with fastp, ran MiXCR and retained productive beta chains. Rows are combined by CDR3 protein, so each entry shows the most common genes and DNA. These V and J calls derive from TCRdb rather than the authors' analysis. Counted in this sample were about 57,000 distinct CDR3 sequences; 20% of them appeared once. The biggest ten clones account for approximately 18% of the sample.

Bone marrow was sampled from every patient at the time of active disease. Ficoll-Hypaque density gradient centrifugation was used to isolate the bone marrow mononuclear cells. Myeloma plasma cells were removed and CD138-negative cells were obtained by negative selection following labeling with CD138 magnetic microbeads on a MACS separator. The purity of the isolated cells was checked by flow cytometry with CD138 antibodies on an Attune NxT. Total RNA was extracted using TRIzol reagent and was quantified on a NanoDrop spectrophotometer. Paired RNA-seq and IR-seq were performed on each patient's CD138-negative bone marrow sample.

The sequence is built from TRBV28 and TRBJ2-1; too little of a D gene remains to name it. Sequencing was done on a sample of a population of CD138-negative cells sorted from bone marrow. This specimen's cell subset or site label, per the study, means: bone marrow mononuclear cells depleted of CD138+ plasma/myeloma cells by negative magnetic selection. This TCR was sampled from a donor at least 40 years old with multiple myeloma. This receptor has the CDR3 CASSFIKSSYNEQFF. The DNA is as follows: TGTGCCAGCAGTTTTATAAAGAGCTCCTACAATGAGCAGTTCTTC. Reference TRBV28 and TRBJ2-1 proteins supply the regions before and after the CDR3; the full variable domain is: DVKVTQSSRYLVKRTGEKVFLECVQDMDHENMFWYRQDPGLGLRLIYFSYDVKMKEKGDIPEGYSVSREKKERFSLILESASTNQTSMYLCASSFIKSSYNEQFFGPGTRLTVL.